The 18 T cell receptor beta chains presented below share a single source sample, sequenced in a study of OX40 agonist ivuxolimab in advanced cancers. Some clones are missing from TCRdb's copy, which holds only in-frame ones; the method was immunoSEQ multiplex PCR. The repertoire holds 50,000 or so clones, with roughly 80% as singletons. Sequencing used CD4+ or CD8+ T cells sorted from blood, obtained in a trial of the OX40 agonist ivuxolimab. Source of these receptors: an adult with an advanced solid tumor such as melanoma, head and neck, liver or kidney cancer.

The V call is TRBV15, the J call TRBJ2-3; tentatively, D is TRBD1 or TRBD2 (5 bases each). The CDR3 totals 17 residues. Germline V gives CDR1 LNHNV, CDR2 YYDKDF (reference sequence). Trimming shortened V by 6 bases and J by 0 bases, and 19 bases separated the two germline ends. The CDR3 coding sequence is TGTGCCACCAGAGAAGATTCCGGGACGGGGAGCACAGATACGCAGTATTTT. Protein sequence: CATREDSGTGSTDTQYF.

The chain links TRBV5-1 to TRBJ1-2, with D maybe TRBD1 (5 bases). CDR3 length: 15 amino acids. V was pared by 6 bases and J by 0 bases, with 15 bases between. Germline-derived CDR1 and CDR2 are SGHRS and YFSETQ. CDR3 loop: CASKAGGMSNYGYTF. The CDR3 DNA follows: TGCGCCAGCAAAGCCGGGGGGATGTCTAACTATGGCTACACCTTC.

A single count supports this clone. The DNA of the CDR3 is TGTGCCAGCTCCTGGGGACCCCAAGAGACCCAGTACTTC. Translated, it gives CASSWGPQETQYF. This chain links TRBV7-3 with TRBJ2-5; perhaps D is TRBD1 or TRBD2 (5 bases each). V was pared by 8 bases and J by 1 base, with 11 bases between. The CDR3 is made up of 13 amino acids. Germline V gene sequence: CDR1 SGHTA, CDR2 FQGTGA.

This rearrangement joins TRBV4-1 to TRBJ2-3; TRBD2 aligns across 7 bases. The length of the CDR3 is 16 residues. Unmatched junction bases numbered 6, after V lost 0 bases and J lost 3 bases. In germline, CDR1 is MGHRA, CDR2 YSYEKL. This CDR3 reads CASSQDWGLQTDTQYF. In DNA form, the CDR3 reads TGCGCCAGCAGCCAAGATTGGGGACTACAAACAGATACGCAGTATTTT.

The chain combines TRBV13 with TRBJ2-7; D is tentatively TRBD1 or TRBD2 (6 bases each). Trimming pared 5 bases from V and 2 bases from J, leaving 16 bases between. CDR1 and CDR2 (germline): PRHDT, FYEKMQ (reference sequence). The CDR3 loop spans 15 amino acids. The CDR3 DNA reads TGTGCCAGCAGCATGGGGGGCGGGGTTACCTACGAGCAGTACTTC. Protein: CASSMGGGVTYEQYF. The whole variable domain, remainder taken from reference TRBV13 and TRBJ2-7, is AAGVIQSPRHLIKEKRETATLKCYPIPRHDTVYWYQQGPGQDPQFLISFYEKMQSDKGSIPDRFSAQQFSDYHSELNMSSLELGDSALYFCASSMGGGVTYEQYFGPGTRLTVT.

V is TRBV28 and J is TRBJ2-3; perhaps TRBD2 as D (7 bases). The CDR3 is made up of 16 amino acids. V lost 0 bases and J 4 bases, leaving 14 bases between the germline ends. Looked up from germline, CDR1 is MDHEN and CDR2 is SYDVKM. The CDR3 protein is CASSLWNGGLSDTQYF. CDR3 sequence (DNA): TGTGCCAGCAGTTTATGGAACGGGGGGCTCTCAGATACGCAGTATTTT.

Here the CDR3 reads CASSRDRGMGETQYF. The DNA for the CDR3 is TGTGCCAGCAGTCGGGACAGGGGGATGGGGGAGACCCAGTACTTC. The chain carries TRBV2 and TRBJ2-5; 11 bases agree with TRBD1. Per germline, CDR1 SNHLY and CDR2 FYNNEI. J gave up 5 bases and V 5 bases, and 7 bases lay outside the gene matches. This CDR3 region has 15 residues.

Here the CDR3 DNA reads TGTGCCTGGAGTGTACGCAGGGATGGGACTAGGGGGTCACCCCTCCACTTT. Its protein product is CAWSVRRDGTRGSPLHF. The chain employs TRBV30 and TRBJ1-6, with D perhaps TRBD1 (6 bases). The CDR3 has 17 amino acids. The ends were cut back, 0 bases at V and 10 bases at J, with 22 bases in the middle. Looked up from germline, CDR1 is GTSNPN and CDR2 is SVGIG (reference sequence).

The V and J genes are TRBV5-1 and TRBJ2-5, with 7 positions matching TRBD2. The germline CDR1 and CDR2 sequences are SGHRS and YFSETQ. The CDR3 totals 16 residues. After removal of 0 bases from V and 4 bases from J, the junction contained 9 bases not matched to a gene. The CDR3 spells CASSLGPGTTAETQYF. In nucleotides, the CDR3 is TGCGCCAGCAGCTTGGGGCCCGGGACTACGGCAGAGACCCAGTACTTC.

The V gene is TRBV18, the J gene TRBJ2-5; no firm D call. There are 13 residues in the CDR3. CDR1 and CDR2 (germline): KGHSH, LQKENI. V lost 4 bases, J lost 3 bases, and 9 bases lay in between. DNA for the CDR3: TGTGCCAGCTCACTCACAGAGAAAGAGACCCAGTACTTC. Its translation is CASSLTEKETQYF.

This chain connects TRBV6-5 to TRBJ1-6; the match to TRBD1 covers 7 bases. This CDR3 contains 15 residues. Germline V lookup: CDR1 MNHEY, CDR2 SVGAGI. V dropped 6 bases and J dropped 0; count of bases not matched to a gene: 2. CDR3 DNA: TGTGCCAGCAGACAGGGGCCCTCCTATAATTCACCCCTCCACTTT. It encodes CASRQGPSYNSPLHF.

V is TRBV30 and J is TRBJ2-3, with D unresolved. The V gene lost 3 bases and the J gene lost 3 bases, with 4 bases spanning the gap. Germline values: CDR1 GTSNPN, CDR2 SVGIG (reference sequence). This CDR3 is 11 amino acids long. Here the CDR3 DNA reads TGTGCCTGGAGGCAGACAGATACGCAGTATTTT. It codes for CAWRQTDTQYF.

The chain recombines TRBV6-5 with TRBJ2-7; D is unresolved. Germline lookup yields CDR1 MNHEY and CDR2 SVGAGI. The CDR3 length is 14 residues. The V gene lost 0 bases and the J gene lost 3 bases, with 9 bases spanning the gap. Here the CDR3 DNA reads TGTGCCAGCAGTTACTCGACGGGTTTCTACGAGCAGTACTTC. Translating gives CASSYSTGFYEQYF.

The J gene is TRBJ1-5, the V gene TRBV28, with D tentatively TRBD1 (5 bases). The CDR3 sequence is 14 residues long. The V and J ends lost 7 bases and 6 bases respectively, with 16 bases between them. Germline V gene lookup returns CDR1 MDHEN and CDR2 SYDVKM. CDR3: CASNLGVRGQPQHF. In DNA, the CDR3 is TGTGCCAGCAATCTGGGGGTACGGGGTCAGCCCCAGCATTTT. The full variable domain, its missing parts supplied by reference TRBV28 and TRBJ1-5, is DVKVTQSSRYLVKRTGEKVFLECVQDMDHENMFWYRQDPGLGLRLIYFSYDVKMKEKGDIPEGYSVSREKKERFSLILESASTNQTSMYLCASNLGVRGQPQHFGDGTRLSIL.

The rearrangement uses TRBV10-3 and TRBJ1-2; D is unclear. The germline V gene has CDR1 ENHRY and CDR2 SYGVKD. The CDR3 is 13 residues long. V lost 3 bases and J 0 bases, leaving 5 bases between the germline ends. This CDR3 reads CAISDRANYGYTF. As DNA, the CDR3 is TGTGCCATCAGTGATAGGGCTAACTATGGCTACACCTTC.

This clone was observed a few times. The chain links TRBV6-1 to TRBJ1-1, with TRBD1 matching over 9 bases. The V and J ends lost 5 bases and 5 bases, in that order; junction bases with no gene match: 6. The CDR3 has 14 amino acids. Germline CDR1 reads MNHNS; CDR2 reads SASEGT. The CDR3 sequence is CASSPGTGRTEAFF. CDR3 DNA sequence: TGTGCCAGCAGTCCCGGGACAGGGAGGACTGAAGCTTTCTTT.

The chain carries TRBV5-1 and TRBJ1-2; 8 nucleotides agree with TRBD1. This CDR3 contains 14 residues. V trimming: 4 bases; J trimming: 6 bases; junction bases outside the gene matches: 8. CDR1 and CDR2 from the germline V gene are SGHRS and YFSETQ. This CDR3 is CASSQTGVTDGYTF. In DNA form, the CDR3 reads TGCGCCAGCAGCCAGACAGGGGTCACGGATGGCTACACCTTC. Together with reference TRBV5-1 and TRBJ1-2, the CDR3 gives the full variable domain: KAGVTQTPRYLIKTRGQQVTLSCSPISGHRSVSWYQQTPGQGLQFLFEYFSETQRNKGNFPGRFSGRQFSNSRSEMNVSTLELGDSALYLCASSQTGVTDGYTFGSGTRLTVV.

The chain combines TRBV29-1 with TRBJ2-3, with 7 nucleotides matching TRBD2. This CDR3 spans 12 amino acids. After removal of 4 bases from V and 4 bases from J, the junction contained 2 bases not matched to a gene. Germline values: CDR1 SQVTM, CDR2 ANQGSEA. CDR3 sequence (DNA): TGCAGCGTTGGGGAGGGTTCAGATACGCAGTATTTT. Translated: CSVGEGSDTQYF.